The clone carrying this T cell receptor beta chain has a handful of counts. The CDR3 contains 13 residues. V gave up 1 base and J gave up 9 bases, with 12 bases separating them. This specimen belongs to a study of blood T cells in healthy people across ages. The use of a sample-barcoded 5' primer and a J-beta primer mix characterized a second PCR of roughly 6 to 12 cycles. TCRdb independently ran MiXCR on the 5' RACE reads; one entry per CDR3 protein. The sample lists under 2,000,000 distinct CDR3 sequences, around half occurring once. Source material: blood. The V call is TRBV12-3 or TRBV12-4, the J call TRBJ1-1; D is uncertain. The clonotype was recovered from a woman in her thirties or forties in good health. The CDR3 sequence: CASSLVASGKAFF. In nucleotides, the CDR3 is TGTGCCAGCAGTTTAGTCGCGTCGGGGAAAGCTTTCTTT.